The clone carrying this TCR beta chain was found a few times. What it binds is unknown. These data originate in a study of shared clonotypes between healthy human individuals. V was pared by 0 bases and J by 5 bases, with 14 bases between. CDR1 and CDR2 (germline): GTSNPN, SVGIG (reference sequence). This CDR3 is built from 15 residues. Study results and caveats: Sharing of clonotypes among donors was expected to vary with sequencing depth.

Clones were sequenced by immunoSEQ multiplex PCR, and TCRdb holds only the in-frame ones, with some missing. The sample yields about 2.4 million clones, more than 85% seen once. Sequencing was performed on naive CD4+ T cells from PBMCs. Specified subset: CD45RA+ positively selected. The chain employs TRBV30 and TRBJ1-3; D is uncertain. The TCR sequence derives from a man in his late teens or twenties in good health. Some clones in this sample may be carry-over from other donors' samples. The CDR3 region is CAWSVKGEFRNTIYF. The CDR3 nucleotides read TGTGCCTGGAGTGTAAAGGGAGAGTTTCGAAACACCATATATTTT.